This T cell receptor beta chain was identified during a study of human T cells and chemical hapten exposure. This clonotype appeared a few times. At one boundary the junction diverges from the germline segment, which might be a read error. The time point denotes: patch test 1, 2 weeks after DPC sensitization. As for treatment: therapeutic diphenylcyclopropenone sensitization with weekly scalp DPC. Researchers sampled blood before each patch test went on. The CDR3 covers 16 residues. Looked up from germline, CDR1 is SSHAT and CDR2 is FNYEAQ (reference sequence). Unique molecular identifiers were linked by the library to individual cDNA molecules. Each CDR3 protein gets one entry after TCRdb re-called the RACE reads with MiXCR. Of 300,000 to 400,000 distinct CDR3 sequences detected, roughly 6.9% appear once; the ten largest clones hold 8.4%.

The chain joins TRBV7-7 to TRBJ2-5; TRBD2 matches 13 bases. The clonotype was recovered from a woman under 30 with alopecia areata. Some clones in this sample may be carry-over from other donors' samples. Sequencing used whole blood, obtained in connection with sensitization to the hapten diphenylcyclopropenone (DPC). CDR3 protein: CASSPGLAGYQETQYF. As DNA, the CDR3 is TGTGCTAGCAGCCCGGGACTAGCGGGGTACCAAGAGACCCAGTACTTC.